This T cell receptor (beta chain) came from a study of cytomegalovirus exposure and HLA in healthy donors. Study-wide results and caveats: A later analysis reportedly found that, within productive TCRs, an Asian-associated ancestry cluster had fewer N-insertions than the mean observed across the approximately 700 donors.

The PCR had 60 Vbeta and 13 Jbeta primers. Method: immunoSEQ multiplex PCR; TCRdb's copy keeps in-frame clones and lacks some. The table includes approximately 210,000 clones, about four fifths detected once. The length of the CDR3 is 14 residues. Germline V gene lookup returns CDR1 LNHDA and CDR2 SQIVND (reference sequence). Trimming took off 4 bases at V and 8 bases at J, with 17 bases between the two ends. About this clone: Its antigen is undetermined.

This clonotype originated in a woman aged 45-65 years in good health and CMV-seropositive. This sequence joins TRBV19 and TRBJ1-2; a weak D match, TRBD1 (6 bases). The sequencing input was PBMCs. The chain's CDR3 is CASSSTGTGKGYTF. CDR3 in DNA: TGTGCCAGTAGTAGTACAGGGACCGGGAAAGGCTACACCTTC.